This TCR beta chain was found in a study of radiotherapy plus CTLA-4 blockade in lung cancer. Study as a whole: The study recorded objective responses in 18% of patients and disease control in 31%.

TCRdb's copy holds only in-frame clones and misses some; the assay was immunoSEQ multiplex PCR. The sample lists 60,000 to 70,000 clones, approximately 80% occurring once. Worth noting for this clone: Antigen: not known.

The study, taken as a whole, reports: Peripheral blood showed expansion of tumor-derived TCR clones after radiotherapy and ipilimumab. Alongside interferon-beta, early blood T cell clone dynamics were reportedly the best predictor of response.

Ipilimumab-mediated CTLA-4 blockade plus focal radiation was given to patients having chemo-refractory metastatic non-small-cell lung cancer. This receptor was identified in a human donor with non-small cell lung cancer who had a partial response to radiotherapy plus ipilimumab. Sample: peripheral blood, taken from a patient treated with radiotherapy plus ipilimumab.

This CDR3 reads CASSVIAGSYNEQFF. The CDR3 region has the DNA TGTGCCAGCAGCGTGATAGCGGGGTCCTACAATGAGCAGTTCTTC. V usage is TRBV9 and J usage is TRBJ2-1; 8 positions agree with TRBD2. The length of the CDR3 is 15 residues. V dropped 2 bases and J dropped 1; count of bases not matched to a gene: 2. In germline, CDR1 is SGDLS, CDR2 YYNGEE.